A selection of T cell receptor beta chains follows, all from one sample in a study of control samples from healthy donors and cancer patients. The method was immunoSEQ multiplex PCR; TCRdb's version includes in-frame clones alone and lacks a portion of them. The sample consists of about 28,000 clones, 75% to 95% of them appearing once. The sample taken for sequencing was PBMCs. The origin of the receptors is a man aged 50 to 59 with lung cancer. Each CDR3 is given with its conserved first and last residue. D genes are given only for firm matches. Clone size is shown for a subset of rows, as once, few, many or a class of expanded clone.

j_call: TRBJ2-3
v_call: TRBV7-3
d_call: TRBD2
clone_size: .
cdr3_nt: TGTGCCAGCACTAGCGGGGATACGCAGTATTTT
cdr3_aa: CASTSGDTQYF

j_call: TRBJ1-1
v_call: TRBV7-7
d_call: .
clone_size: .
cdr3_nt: TGTGCTAGCGCGACCGGTGTGAACACTGAAGCTTTCTTT
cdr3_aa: CASATGVNTEAFF

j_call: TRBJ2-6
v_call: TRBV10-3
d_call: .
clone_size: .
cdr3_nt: TGTGCCACTCTAATTCAACCTGGGGCCAACGTCCTGACTTTC
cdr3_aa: CATLIQPGANVLTF

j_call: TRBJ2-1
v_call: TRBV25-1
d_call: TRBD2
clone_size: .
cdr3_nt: TGTGCCAGCAGTGACTCTGGGATAAGGCGGGGGGACAATGAGCAGTTCTTC
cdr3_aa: CASSDSGIRRGDNEQFF

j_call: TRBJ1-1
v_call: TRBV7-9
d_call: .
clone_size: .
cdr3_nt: TGTGCCAGCAGCTTAAATCTGGGGATGAACACTGAAGCTTTCTTT
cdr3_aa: CASSLNLGMNTEAFF

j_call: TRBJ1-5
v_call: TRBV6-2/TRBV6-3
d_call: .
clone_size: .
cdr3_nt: TGTGCCAGCAGTTACGGGACAAAGGGATCCTATTTT
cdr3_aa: CASSYGTKGSYF

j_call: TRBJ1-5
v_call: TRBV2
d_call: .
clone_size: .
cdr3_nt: TGTGCCAGCAGAGGAAACCGGGACGCCGGTCAGCCCCAGCATTTT
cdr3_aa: CASRGNRDAGQPQHF

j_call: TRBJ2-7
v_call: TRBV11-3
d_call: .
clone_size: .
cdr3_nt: TGTGCCAGCAGCTTTTCGCAGGTCAGCGAGCAGTACTTC
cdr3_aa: CASSFSQVSEQYF

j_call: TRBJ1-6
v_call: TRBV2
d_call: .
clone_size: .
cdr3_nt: TGTGCCAGCAACCCGGGACAATATAATTCACCCCTCCACTTT
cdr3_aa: CASNPGQYNSPLHF

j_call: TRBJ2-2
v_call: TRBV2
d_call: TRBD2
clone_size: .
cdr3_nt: TGTGCCAGCAGTGAAAATGACCTAGCGGGAGGGGAGCTGTTTTTT
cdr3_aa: CASSENDLAGGELFF

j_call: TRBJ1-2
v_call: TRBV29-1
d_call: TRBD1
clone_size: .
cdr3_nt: TGCAGCGTTGAAGCACCCACCCACGACAGGGACTATGGCTACACCTTC
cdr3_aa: CSVEAPTHDRDYGYTF

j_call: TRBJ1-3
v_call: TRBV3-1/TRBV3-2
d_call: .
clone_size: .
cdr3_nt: TGTGCCAGCAGTTCGGAGGCCATCTCTGGAAACACCATATATTTT
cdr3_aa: CASSSEAISGNTIYF

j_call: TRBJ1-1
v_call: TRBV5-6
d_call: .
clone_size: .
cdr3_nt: TGTGCCAGCAGCTTGGGGGTGGCGATAAACACTGAAGCTTTCTTT
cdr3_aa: CASSLGVAINTEAFF

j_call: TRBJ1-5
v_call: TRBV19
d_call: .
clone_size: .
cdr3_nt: TGTGCCAGTAGTATCGTCGGAGATCAGCCCCAGCATTTT
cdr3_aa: CASSIVGDQPQHF

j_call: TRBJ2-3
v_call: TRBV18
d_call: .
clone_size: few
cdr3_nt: TGTGCCAGCGCTGGGACGGAGGGTAACACAGATACGCAGTATTTT
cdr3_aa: CASAGTEGNTDTQYF

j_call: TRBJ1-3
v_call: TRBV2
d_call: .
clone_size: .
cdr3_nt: TGTGCCAGCAGCGCTATCCAGGGCCCTGGAAACACCATATATTTT
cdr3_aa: CASSAIQGPGNTIYF

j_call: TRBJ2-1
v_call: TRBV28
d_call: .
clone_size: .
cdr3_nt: TGTGCCAGCACCCTTACTACTCGCTCCGGCAATGAGCAGTTCTTC
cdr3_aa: CASTLTTRSGNEQFF

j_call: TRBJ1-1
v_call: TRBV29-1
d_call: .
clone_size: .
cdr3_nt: TGCAGCGTTGGAAAGGGACAAGCGAACACTGAAGCTTTCTTT
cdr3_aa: CSVGKGQANTEAFF

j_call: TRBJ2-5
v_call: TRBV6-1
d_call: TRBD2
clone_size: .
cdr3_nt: TGTGCCAGCAGTGAAGCAAGCGGGGGGGCACCAGAGACCCAGTACTTC
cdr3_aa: CASSEASGGAPETQYF

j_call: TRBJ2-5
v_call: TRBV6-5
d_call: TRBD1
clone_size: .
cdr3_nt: TGTGCCAGCAGTTTGGACAGGAACAGAGAGACCCAGTACTTC
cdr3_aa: CASSLDRNRETQYF

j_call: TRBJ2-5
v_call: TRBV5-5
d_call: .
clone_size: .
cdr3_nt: TGTGCCAGCAGCTTGGGGTGGGCCCAAGAGACCCAGTACTTC
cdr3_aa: CASSLGWAQETQYF

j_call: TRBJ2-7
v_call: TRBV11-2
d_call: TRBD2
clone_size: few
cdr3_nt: TGTGCCAGCAGCTTAGTGCCTAGCGGCCAGCACGAGCAGTACTTC
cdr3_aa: CASSLVPSGQHEQYF

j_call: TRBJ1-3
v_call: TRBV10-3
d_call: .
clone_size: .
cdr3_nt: TGTGCCACCGATCCGGGACACTCTGGAAACACCATATATTTT
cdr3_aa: CATDPGHSGNTIYF

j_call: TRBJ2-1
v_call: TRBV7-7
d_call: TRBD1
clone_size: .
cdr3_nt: TGTGCTAGCAGCTTAGCCCCGGCACAGGGGGTGGGGTCCAATGAGCAGTTCTTC
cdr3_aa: CASSLAPAQGVGSNEQFF

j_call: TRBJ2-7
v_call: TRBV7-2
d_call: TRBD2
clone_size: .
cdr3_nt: TGTGCCAGCACCCTAGCGGGGGCTTCCTACGAGCAGTACTTC
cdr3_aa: CASTLAGASYEQYF

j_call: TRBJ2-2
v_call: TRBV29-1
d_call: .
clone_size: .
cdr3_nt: TGCAGCGTACGACCCGGAGGGACCGGGGAGCTGTTTTTT
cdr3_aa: CSVRPGGTGELFF

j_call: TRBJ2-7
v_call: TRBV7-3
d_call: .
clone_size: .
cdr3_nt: TGTGCCAGCAGCTTAGGTCAGGGGACGACCTACGAGCAGTACTTC
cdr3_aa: CASSLGQGTTYEQYF

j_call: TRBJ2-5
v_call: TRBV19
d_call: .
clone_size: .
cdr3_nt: TGTGCCAGTAGTATTGGCTGGGGAGACCAAGAGACCCAGTACTTC
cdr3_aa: CASSIGWGDQETQYF

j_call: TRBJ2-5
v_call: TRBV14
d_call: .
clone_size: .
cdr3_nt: TGTGCCAGCAGCCAAGCTTTGTCTGGGGGACCCGCTTCCCAAGAGACCCAGTACTTC
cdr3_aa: CASSQALSGGPASQETQYF

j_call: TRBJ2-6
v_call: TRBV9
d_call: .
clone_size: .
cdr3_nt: TGTGCCAGCAGCGCGTCGGGGACCGGGGCCAACGTCCTGACTTTC
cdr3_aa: CASSASGTGANVLTF

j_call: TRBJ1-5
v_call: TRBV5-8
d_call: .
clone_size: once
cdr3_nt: TGTGCCAGCAGCATCCACAGCTTCAATCAGCCCCAGCATTTT
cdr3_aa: CASSIHSFNQPQHF

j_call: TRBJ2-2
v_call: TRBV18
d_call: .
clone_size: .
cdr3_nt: TGTGCCAGCTCACCATCGAGGAACACCGGGGAGCTGTTTTTT
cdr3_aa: CASSPSRNTGELFF

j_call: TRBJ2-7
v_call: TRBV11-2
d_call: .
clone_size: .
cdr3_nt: TGTGCCAGCAGCCCTCAGGGGCAGGTCTCCGTCTACGAGCAGTACTTC
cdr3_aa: CASSPQGQVSVYEQYF

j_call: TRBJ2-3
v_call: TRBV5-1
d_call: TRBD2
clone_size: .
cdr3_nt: TGCGCCAGCAGCTTGGAGCGGGGGGGCACAGATACGCAGTATTTT
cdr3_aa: CASSLERGGTDTQYF

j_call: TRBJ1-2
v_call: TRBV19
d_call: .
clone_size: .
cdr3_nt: TGTGCCAGTAGTTTGCCGACTCAAGCTTATGGCTACACCTTC
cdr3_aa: CASSLPTQAYGYTF

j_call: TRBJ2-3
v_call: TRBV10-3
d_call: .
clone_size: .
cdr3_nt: TGTGCCATCAGTGAGGGGCAGGGACGTATGGTTAACACAGATACGCAGTATTTT
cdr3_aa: CAISEGQGRMVNTDTQYF

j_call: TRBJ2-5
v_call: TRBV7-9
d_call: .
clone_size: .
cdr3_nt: TGTGCCAGCAGCTTATTGGGGGGTATCCAGTACTTC
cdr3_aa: CASSLLGGIQYF

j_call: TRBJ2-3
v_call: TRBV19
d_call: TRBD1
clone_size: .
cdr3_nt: TGTGCCAGTAGTAAAAAGGGGGCCTTGAGCACAGATACGCAGTATTTT
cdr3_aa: CASSKKGALSTDTQYF

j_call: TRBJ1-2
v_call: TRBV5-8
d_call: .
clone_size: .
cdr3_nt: TGTGCCAGCAGCGGACACGTTTATGGCTACACCTTC
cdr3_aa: CASSGHVYGYTF

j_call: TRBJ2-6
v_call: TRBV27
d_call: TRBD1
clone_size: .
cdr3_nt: TGTGCCAGCAGACCCGACAGGGTCCTCTCTGGGGCCAACGTCCTGACTTTC
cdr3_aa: CASRPDRVLSGANVLTF

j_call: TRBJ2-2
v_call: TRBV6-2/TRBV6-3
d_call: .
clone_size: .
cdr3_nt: TGTGCCAGCAGTTACTCGTCTCAGCTCGAAAGGGAGCTGTTTTTT
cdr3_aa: CASSYSSQLERELFF

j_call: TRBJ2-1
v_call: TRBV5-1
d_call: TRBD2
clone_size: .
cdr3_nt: TGCGCCAGCAGCTTGGGGACTCGCGGGGGGGCCGATGAGCAGTTCTTC
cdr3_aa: CASSLGTRGGADEQFF

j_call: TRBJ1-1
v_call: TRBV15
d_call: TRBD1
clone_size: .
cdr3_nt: TGTGCCACCAGCAGAGTCCTTCGTAGACAGGGCTACACTGAAGCTTTCTTT
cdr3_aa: CATSRVLRRQGYTEAFF

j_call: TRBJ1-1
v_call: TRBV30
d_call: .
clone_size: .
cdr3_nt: TGTGCCTGGAGTGTGAGAATGGGGTTAGGGGCTTTCTTT
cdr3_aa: CAWSVRMGLGAFF

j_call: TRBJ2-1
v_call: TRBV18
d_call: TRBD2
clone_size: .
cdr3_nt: TGTGCCAGCTCACCGAGGACACTAGCGGGGACTCACAATGAGCAGTTCTTC
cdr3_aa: CASSPRTLAGTHNEQFF

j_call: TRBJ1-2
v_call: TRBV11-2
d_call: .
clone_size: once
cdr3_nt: TGTGCCAGCACCCTTGTGGCTGGCAACTATGGCTACACCTTC
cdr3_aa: CASTLVAGNYGYTF

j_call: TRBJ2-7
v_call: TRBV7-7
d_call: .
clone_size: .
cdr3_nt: TGTGCTAGCAGCTTAGGGGTAGGGGTCAACTACGAGCAGTACTTC
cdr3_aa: CASSLGVGVNYEQYF

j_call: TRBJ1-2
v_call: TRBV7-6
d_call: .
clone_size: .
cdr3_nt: TGTGCCAGCAGCTTAGCGGCAGCCGGAACTATGCAGGAATGGAACTATGGCTACACCTTC
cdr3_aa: CASSLAAAGTMQEWNYGYTF